One and the same sample provided the 26 T cell receptor beta chains below, sequenced in a study of vaccination and CD4 T cells after COVID-19. Their antigen targets remain unknown. Treatment of the sample: roughly 10-day PBMC culture with coronavirus spike peptide pools or control peptides (ViraFEST assay). The study sequenced cultured CD4+ T cell DNA using the Oncomine TCR Beta short-read assay. TCRdb called the PCR reads again in MiXCR, with one record for every CDR3 protein. Of 13,000 to 15,000 distinct CDR3 sequences listed, approximately 50% are singletons. The input for sequencing was cultured CD4+ T cells from blood, taken after SARS-CoV-2 vaccination. These TCRs come from a human donor with COVID-19.

V gene TRBV5-8 combines with J gene TRBJ1-5, with 10 bases matching TRBD1. The CDR3 extends over 14 amino acids. Germline values: CDR1 SGHTS, CDR2 YDEGEE. Losses at the gene ends were 4 bases for V and 4 bases for J; bases not matched to a gene: 2. CDR3 DNA: TGTGCCAGCAGCAGGGACAGGGGTAATCAGCCCCAGCATTTT. As protein: CASSRDRGNQPQHF.

This rearrangement joins TRBV12-3 or TRBV12-4 to TRBJ1-5, with D maybe TRBD1 (6 bases). CDR3 length equals 14 residues. The V gene lost 5 bases and the J gene lost 5 bases, with 13 bases spanning the gap. CDR3: CASSPRGGHQPQHF. CDR3 DNA: TGTGCCAGCAGTCCCAGGGGAGGGCATCAGCCCCAGCATTTT.

Note on this clonotype: The DNA is omitted, as the CDR3 cannot be located on it reliably, and the CDR3 follows TCRdb's listing. CDR3 loop: CASGQFGSGANVPTF. The chain carries TRBV27 and TRBJ2-6. Looked up from germline, CDR1 is MNHEY and CDR2 is SMNVEV (reference sequence). The CDR3 is 15 amino acids in total, end residues counted.

The V gene is TRBV6-1, the J gene TRBJ1-5; a weak D match, TRBD1 (5 bases). The V end lost 3 bases, the J end lost 2 bases, and 5 bases lay between the germline ends. Germline values: CDR1 MNHNS, CDR2 SASEGT. This CDR3 region has 13 residues. CDR3 nucleotides: TGTGCCAGCAGTGACAGGGGCAATCAGCCCCAGCATTTT. Translation gives CASSDRGNQPQHF.

Only a few counts were recorded for this clonotype. The V gene is TRBV6-1, the J gene TRBJ2-5, with TRBD2 as a possible D gene (5 bases). There are 16 residues in the CDR3. V gave up 6 bases and J gave up 2 bases, with 19 bases separating them. Germline loops: CDR1 MNHNS, CDR2 SASEGT. The CDR3 DNA is TGTGCCAGCAGCACCCGGACCGGGTCGGGGCAAGAGACCCAGTACTTC. This codes for CASSTRTGSGQETQYF.

This clonotype turned up a few times. The CDR3 region is CASRADRLSNQPQHF. The DNA for the CDR3 is TGTGCCAGCAGGGCGGACAGGCTTAGCAATCAGCCCCAGCATTTT. The chain has TRBV2 and TRBJ1-5; 7 positions match TRBD1. Per the germline V gene, CDR1 is SNHLY and CDR2 is FYNNEI. V lost 6 bases to trimming and J lost 0 bases; unmatched junction nucleotides: 5. This CDR3 region has 15 residues.

J is TRBJ2-7 and V is TRBV15, with no clear D. V gave up 0 bases and J gave up 6 bases, with 15 bases separating them. The length of the CDR3 is 15 residues. Germline loops: CDR1 LNHNV, CDR2 YYDKDF (reference sequence). The CDR3, as DNA: TGTGCCACCAGCAGAGATCTAGTGGCCTCGGGCGAGCAGTACTTC. It codes for CATSRDLVASGEQYF.

The V gene is TRBV7-2, the J gene TRBJ1-6, with no clear D. Trimming took off 1 base at V and 6 bases at J, with 4 bases between the two ends. CDR3 length: 13 amino acids. The germline CDR1 and CDR2 sequences are SGHTA and FQGNSA. The CDR3 DNA sequence: TGTGCCAGCAGCTTAGGTGGTAATTCACCCCTCCACTTT. Translating it yields CASSLGGNSPLHF. Full variable domain (rest looked up from reference TRBV7-2 and TRBJ1-6): GAGVSQSPSNKVTEKGKDVELRCDPISGHTALYWYRQSLGQGLEFLIYFQGNSAPDKSGLPSDRFSAERTGGSVSTLTIQRTQQEDSAVYLCASSLGGNSPLHFGNGTRLTVT.

The rearrangement uses TRBV20-1 and TRBJ2-7; D not resolved. The germline V and J ends were trimmed by 1 base and 0 bases, with 19 bases remaining between them. The CDR3 loop spans 17 amino acids. Germline loops: CDR1 DFQATT, CDR2 SNEGSKA (reference sequence). This CDR3 is CSARAPLATLSSYEQYF. Here the CDR3 DNA reads TGCAGTGCTAGAGCCCCCCTGGCCACCTTATCCTCCTACGAGCAGTACTTC.

V and J are TRBV20-1 and TRBJ2-3; no clear D. The CDR3 contains 13 residues. V dropped 2 bases and J dropped 0 bases, with 6 bases sitting between them. Germline V gene data show CDR1 as DFQATT and CDR2 as SNEGSKA (reference sequence). This CDR3 is CSARKDSTDTQYF. The CDR3 bases are TGCAGTGCTAGAAAGGATAGCACAGATACGCAGTATTTT.

Regarding this clonotype: The junction departs from germline at one end; a sequencing error may be responsible. This rearrangement joins TRBV7-9 to TRBJ2-5, with D perhaps matching TRBD1 (5 bases). Per the germline V gene, CDR1 is SEHNR and CDR2 is FQNEAQ (reference sequence). The CDR3 sequence is 14 residues long. Here the CDR3 DNA reads TGTGCCGGCAGCTTAAGGGGTAGACAAGAGACCCAGTACTTC. This codes for CAGSLRGRQETQYF.

The J gene is TRBJ1-5, the V gene TRBV28; 7 bases are a match to TRBD1. Trimming took 3 bases from V and 4 from J; bases not matched to a gene: 6. The CDR3 runs 15 residues. Germline V lookup: CDR1 MDHEN, CDR2 SYDVKM. The DNA of the CDR3 is TGTGCCAGCAGTTTCCGAAAGACAGGGAATCAGCCCCAGCATTTT. Protein product: CASSFRKTGNQPQHF.

This clonotype was recorded once. The chain combines TRBV11-3 with TRBJ1-1; D uncertain. Germline V gene data show CDR1 as SGHNT and CDR2 as YENEEA. The CDR3 runs 14 residues. Trimming cost V 0 bases and J 9 bases, with 14 bases left between them. The CDR3 loop reads CASSLDREGAKAFF. In nucleotides, the CDR3 is TGTGCCAGCAGCTTAGACCGCGAGGGAGCGAAAGCTTTCTTT.

CDR3 sequence (DNA): TGTGCCAGCAGCGCGAGGGCAGATACGCAGTATTTT. It is translated as CASSARADTQYF. J is TRBJ2-3 and V is TRBV11-3; D might be TRBD2 (5 bases). The CDR3 contains 12 residues. V was clipped by 5 bases and J by 4 bases, with 7 bases between them. Germline V gene sequence: CDR1 SGHNT, CDR2 YENEEA.

CDR3 amino acids: CASSKGYEQYF. CDR3 sequence (DNA): TGTGCCAGCAGCAAAGGGTACGAGCAGTACTTC. The chain has TRBV21-1 and TRBJ2-7. TRBV21-1 is a pseudogene locus. The CDR3 has 11 amino acids.

V and J are TRBV12-3 or TRBV12-4 and TRBJ2-7; 9 bases map to TRBD1. The V gene end was trimmed by 8 bases and the J gene end by 4 bases; junction bases not matched to a gene: 9. CDR3 length: 14 amino acids. The CDR3 region is CASGQQGARYEQYF. The CDR3 DNA is TGTGCCAGCGGACAACAGGGGGCTAGGTACGAGCAGTACTTC.

The count of this clonotype is one. This chain links TRBV6-5 with TRBJ1-2; D gene ambiguous. The germline V and J ends were trimmed by 0 bases and 2 bases, with 7 bases remaining between them. CDR3 length equals 14 residues. The V gene's germline CDR1 is MNHEY and CDR2 SVGAGI. This CDR3 is CASSYSGGNYGYTF. DNA of the CDR3: TGTGCCAGCAGTTACTCAGGAGGGAACTATGGCTACACCTTC.

This clonotype was counted a few times. CDR3 bases: TGTGCCAGTAGTAATACCCTTGAGGCAGGCTACACCTTC. This translates into CASSNTLEAGYTF. The chain uses TRBV19 and TRBJ1-2; D remains ambiguous. Trimming left V 4 bases short and J 8 bases short, with 14 bases between. CDR1 LNHDA and CDR2 SQIVND come from the germline V gene (reference sequence). The CDR3 sequence is 13 residues long.

The J gene is TRBJ2-3, the V gene TRBV28; D perhaps matches TRBD2 (5 bases). The CDR3 covers 17 residues. Looked up from germline, CDR1 is MDHEN and CDR2 is SYDVKM. V shed 6 bases and J shed 0 bases, with 19 bases lying between them. The CDR3 loop reads CASRLDSRTVSTDTQYF. CDR3 DNA sequence: TGTGCCAGCAGACTAGATTCGAGGACGGTTAGCACAGATACGCAGTATTTT.

CDR3 nucleotides: TGTGCCAGCAGTTATGAGGGCTCCAGCTCCTACAATGAGCAGTTCTTC. This sequence encodes CASSYEGSSSYNEQFF. The chain carries TRBV6-5 and TRBJ2-1; possible D gene TRBD2, 5 bases. Trimming took off 3 bases at V and 0 bases at J, with 12 bases between the two ends. Germline CDR1 reads MNHEY; CDR2 reads SVGAGI. The length of the CDR3 is 16 residues.

The rearrangement uses TRBV30 and TRBJ2-7; TRBD2 is a possible D gene (5 bases). The CDR3 has 17 amino acids. From germline, CDR1 is GTSNPN and CDR2 SVGIG (reference sequence). V shed 0 bases and J shed 1 base, with 19 bases lying between them. The CDR3, as DNA: TGTGCCTGGAGTGTAAGGGTCTCTGGGAGAATATCCTACGAGCAGTACTTC. Translation: CAWSVRVSGRISYEQYF.

The chain combines TRBV10-3 with TRBJ1-2; tentatively, D is TRBD1 (6 bases). V lost 3 bases to trimming and J lost 8 bases, with 19 bases between them. The CDR3 sequence is 15 residues long. Germline V CDR1 and CDR2: ENHRY, SYGVKD. Written as DNA, the CDR3 is TGTGCCATCAGTGATGGGGACATCTCCTCAAGGGGCTACACCTTC. Its translation: CAISDGDISSRGYTF.

This chain uses TRBV30 with TRBJ2-6, with TRBD1 matching over 10 bases. V lost 2 bases, J lost 4 bases, and 11 bases stayed unmatched. The CDR3 has 18 amino acids. CDR1 GTSNPN and CDR2 SVGIG come from the germline V gene (reference sequence). The chain's CDR3 is CAWSHGQGDWYGANVLTF. CDR3 sequence (DNA): TGTGCCTGGAGTCACGGACAGGGGGATTGGTACGGGGCCAACGTCCTGACTTTC. Drawing the rest from reference TRBV30 and TRBJ2-6, the complete variable domain is SQTIHQWPATLVQPVGSPLSLECTVEGTSNPNLYWYRQAAGRGLQLLFYSVGIGQISSEVPQNLSASRPQDRQFILSSKKLLLSDSGFYLCAWSHGQGDWYGANVLTFGAGSRLTVL.

In the case of this clonotype: One end of the junction varies from germline; a read error may be responsible. This sequence joins TRBV7-7 and TRBJ2-5; TRBD2 aligns across 10 bases. Germline V gene data show CDR1 as SSHAT and CDR2 as FNYEAQ (reference sequence). This CDR3 region has 16 residues. The CDR3 sequence is CASSLSAGGPRETQYF. The CDR3 nucleotides read TGTGCTAGCAGCTTATCAGCGGGGGGGCCGAGAGAGACCCAGTACTTC.

This clonotype was detected only a few times. The rearrangement links TRBV18 to TRBJ2-5, with 9 bases lining up with TRBD1. The CDR3 sequence is 14 residues long. CDR1 and CDR2 (germline): KGHSH, LQKENI. Trimming at V came to 4 bases and at J to 4 bases, leaving 4 bases not matched to a gene. CDR3 bases: TGTGCCAGCTCACAACAGGGGGCTGGAGAGACCCAGTACTTC. It codes for CASSQQGAGETQYF.

J is TRBJ1-1 and V is TRBV7-2; no definite D call. The CDR3 consists of 14 residues. Trimming took off 6 bases at V and 2 bases at J, with 13 bases between the two ends. CDR1 and CDR2 from the germline V gene are SGHTA and FQGNSA. The CDR3 protein is CASSQTAPNTEAFF. The CDR3 DNA reads as TGTGCCAGCAGTCAGACGGCTCCCAACACTGAAGCTTTCTTT.